This entry lists 24 T cell receptor beta chains sequenced from one sample in a study of radiotherapy plus CTLA-4 blockade in lung cancer (dated by TCRdb to between 2018 and 2020). Libraries were made using the immunoSEQ multiplex PCR assay. Drawn from immuneACCESS, this table holds only the in-frame rearrangements with V and J called that TCRdb kept. Clones are partly lost; checked studies trace under half to an unresolved V gene and leave the rest unexplained. Within this sample are 75,000 to 95,000 clones, with about three quarters of them counted one time only. Roughly 13% of the sample lies in the top ten. Source: peripheral blood, taken from a patient treated with radiotherapy plus ipilimumab. Every receptor here comes from a human donor with non-small cell lung cancer that progressed on radiotherapy plus ipilimumab.

This rearrangement joins TRBV5-5 to TRBJ2-3; 12 positions agree with TRBD2. With V trimmed by 0 bases and J by 5 bases, 1 base remained unmatched. Germline V lookup: CDR1 SGHKS, CDR2 YYEKEE (reference sequence). This CDR3 contains 15 residues. The CDR3 here is CASSLGLAGVDTQYF. The CDR3 DNA is TGTGCCAGCAGCTTGGGACTAGCGGGGGTAGATACGCAGTATTTT.

The genes are TRBV10-2 and TRBJ2-3; 9 nucleotides line up with TRBD2. The germline gives CDR1 WSHSY, CDR2 SAAADI. The CDR3 is made up of 14 amino acids. The V and J ends lost 2 bases and 10 bases, in that order; junction bases with no gene match: 7. The CDR3 loop is CASSEPSGEGAQYF. CDR3 coding DNA: TGCGCCAGCAGTGAGCCTAGCGGGGAGGGCGCGCAGTATTTT.

This sequence joins TRBV7-2 and TRBJ1-5; D is perhaps TRBD1 (6 bases). V was cut by 5 bases and J by 6 bases, with 20 bases left in between. The V gene's germline CDR1 is SGHTA and CDR2 FQGNSA. The CDR3 is 16 amino acids. CDR3 bases: TGTGCCAGCAGCGATTCCGGGACATTGGAGGGTCAGCCCCAGCATTTT. Residues: CASSDSGTLEGQPQHF.

CDR3 in DNA: TGTGCCAGCAGCTTGACTAGGGCAGATACGCAGTATTTT. It encodes CASSLTRADTQYF. The chain joins TRBV7-2 to TRBJ2-3; maybe TRBD2 (6 bases). Germline assignment: CDR1 SGHTA and CDR2 FQGNSA. CDR3 length: 13 amino acids. Trimming left V 3 bases short and J 4 bases short, with 8 bases between. The full variable domain, with the rest looked up from reference TRBV7-2 and TRBJ2-3, is GAGVSQSPSNKVTEKGKDVELRCDPISGHTALYWYRQSLGQGLEFLIYFQGNSAPDKSGLPSDRFSAERTGGSVSTLTIQRTQQEDSAVYLCASSLTRADTQYFGPGTRLTVL.

With regard to this clone: It is likely a read error, because the conserved phenylalanine at the end of the CDR3 is missing. No DNA is shown, since the ends of the CDR3 on it are uncertain; the CDR3 is the one TCRdb lists. The gene calls are TRBV5-8 and TRBJ2-4; TRBD2 reflects the table's D call only, with no check against the DNA. CDR1 and CDR2 from the germline V gene are SGHTS and YDEGEE. The CDR3 is 14 amino acids in total, end residues counted. The CDR3 reads CASSRGPGGDTVDI.

The rearrangement uses TRBV2 and TRBJ2-7, with D perhaps TRBD1 (6 bases). V shed 1 base and J shed 7 bases, with 14 bases lying between them. CDR3 length: 14 residues. Germline V CDR1 and CDR2: SNHLY, FYNNEI. The CDR3 region is CASSEGGRGGEQYF. Here the CDR3 DNA reads TGTGCCAGCAGTGAAGGAGGCAGGGGTGGTGAGCAGTACTTC.

V usage is TRBV14 and J usage is TRBJ2-5, with a possible D match to TRBD1 (7 bases). This CDR3 comprises 15 residues. From germline, CDR1 is SGHDN and CDR2 FVKESK. Trimming shortened V by 4 bases and J by 1 base, and 13 bases separated the two germline ends. CDR3 amino acids: CASSPWRDSQETQYF. The CDR3 coding sequence is TGTGCCAGCAGCCCCTGGCGGGACAGCCAAGAGACCCAGTACTTC.

This clone was seen repeatedly, ten times or more. The V gene is TRBV4-2, the J gene TRBJ2-7, with 8 positions matching TRBD1. Trimming took 4 bases from V and 2 from J; bases not matched to a gene: 4. Germline V gene sequence: CDR1 LGHNA, CDR2 YNFKEQ. The CDR3 loop spans 14 amino acids. The CDR3 reads CASSPGQGTYEQYF. DNA for the CDR3: TGTGCCAGCAGCCCCGGACAGGGAACCTACGAGCAGTACTTC.

V and J are TRBV7-3 and TRBJ2-7, with D possibly being TRBD1 or TRBD2 (6 bases each). This CDR3 contains 15 residues. Trimming took 0 bases from V and 3 from J, leaving 12 bases between them. Germline V CDR1 and CDR2: SGHTA, FQGTGA. CDR3 sequence reads: CASSLTSGGGYEQYF. The CDR3 nucleotides are TGTGCCAGCAGCTTAACTAGCGGAGGGGGCTACGAGCAGTACTTC.

Notes on this clone: Other nucleotide sequences in the sample specify the same CDR3. V usage is TRBV7-6 and J usage is TRBJ1-1; tentatively, D is TRBD1 (5 bases). Per germline, CDR1 SGHVS and CDR2 FNYEAQ. This CDR3 has 14 amino acids. Between the trimmed V and J ends, which lost 5 bases and 5 bases, there was a span of 15 bases. CDR3 sequence reads: CASSLGGRGTEAFF. CDR3 nucleotides: TGTGCCAGCAGCCTAGGAGGGAGGGGTACTGAAGCTTTCTTT.

This clone occurred a few times. The rearrangement uses TRBV5-1 and TRBJ2-5, with 7 nucleotides matching TRBD2. This CDR3 is 16 amino acids long. V trimming: 1 base; J trimming: 5 bases; junction bases outside the gene matches: 11. The germline CDR1 and CDR2 sequences are SGHRS and YFSETQ. The CDR3: CASSLRRAGDSETQYF. CDR3 nucleotide sequence: TGCGCCAGCAGCTTGAGACGGGCGGGGGACTCCGAGACCCAGTACTTC.

J is TRBJ2-1 and V is TRBV4-2; D possibly corresponds to TRBD1 (5 bases). The CDR3 length is 14 residues. The ends were cut back, 2 bases at V and 3 bases at J, with 8 bases in the middle. Germline V CDR1 and CDR2: LGHNA, YNFKEQ. CDR3 protein: CASSQRQNYNEQFF. The CDR3 bases are TGTGCCAGCAGCCAACGACAGAACTACAATGAGCAGTTCTTC.

In this sample, this clone turned up a few times. The chain combines TRBV4-3 with TRBJ2-2; 8 bases map to TRBD1. Germline loops: CDR1 LGHNA, CDR2 YSLEER. Losses at the gene ends were 5 bases for V and 3 bases for J; bases not matched to a gene: 11. The CDR3 sequence is 17 residues long. CDR3 residues: CASSAQDRGPYTGELFF. CDR3 nucleotides: TGCGCCAGCAGCGCACAAGACAGGGGACCCTACACCGGGGAGCTGTTTTTT.

This clone showed up just a few times. The V and J genes are TRBV7-9 and TRBJ2-5; no reliable D call. The CDR3 is 14 amino acids. V lost 1 base and J 6 bases, leaving 12 bases between the germline ends. Per germline, CDR1 SEHNR and CDR2 FQNEAQ (reference sequence). As DNA, the CDR3 is TGTGCCAGCAGCTTAGGGATGAGTGGGAAGACCCAGTACTTC. Translating gives CASSLGMSGKTQYF.

The chain combines TRBV4-3 with TRBJ2-6, with TRBD1 matching over 10 bases. Trimming removed 5 bases from V and 4 bases from J; junction bases left unmatched: 8. The length of the CDR3 is 17 residues. Germline CDR1 is LGHNA and CDR2 is YSLEER. The CDR3 region has the DNA TGCGCCAGCAGCTCTCCCGGGACAGGGGTCGGGGCCAACGTCCTGACTTTC. Residues: CASSSPGTGVGANVLTF.

The chain joins TRBV6-1 to TRBJ1-2; 10 nucleotides line up with TRBD1. Trimming cost V 4 bases and J 4 bases; bases outside gene matches: 9. The V gene's germline CDR1 is MNHNS and CDR2 SASEGT. This CDR3 contains 16 residues. This CDR3 reads CASSGGGQGPFYGYTF. As DNA, the CDR3 is TGTGCCAGCAGTGGAGGGGGACAGGGGCCTTTCTATGGCTACACCTTC.

The V and J genes are TRBV9 and TRBJ1-6; D uncertain. Germline V gene lookup returns CDR1 SGDLS and CDR2 YYNGEE. V shed 0 bases and J shed 10 bases, with 11 bases lying between them. The length of the CDR3 is 14 residues. CDR3 protein: CASSVVGSRSPLHF. DNA for the CDR3: TGTGCCAGCAGCGTAGTAGGAAGTCGATCACCCCTCCACTTT.

The gene calls are TRBV18 and TRBJ1-1; D perhaps matches TRBD1 (5 bases). This CDR3 has 14 amino acids. Trimming stripped 6 bases from V and 2 bases from J, with 13 bases between. CDR1 and CDR2 (germline): KGHSH, LQKENI. CDR3 residues: CASSPSTVNTEAFF. The CDR3 coding sequence is TGTGCCAGCTCCCCCTCGACAGTTAACACTGAAGCTTTCTTT.

The rearrangement joins TRBV28 to TRBJ1-2; D ambiguous. V was trimmed by 6 bases and J by 5 bases, leaving 16 bases between them. Germline CDR1 reads MDHEN; CDR2 reads SYDVKM. The CDR3 has 14 amino acids. CDR3 nucleotide sequence: TGTGCCAGCAGACCCCAGATCACAACTTATGGCTACACCTTC. This encodes CASRPQITTYGYTF.

By share, this clone counts as medium-sized. The CDR3, as DNA: TGCGCCAGCAGCCAAGAGGTTACGGGGGAACAGCCCCAGCATTTT. Translated: CASSQEVTGEQPQHF. This chain connects TRBV4-1 to TRBJ1-5, with a possible D match to TRBD1 (5 bases). CDR3 length: 15 amino acids. CDR1 and CDR2 (germline): MGHRA, YSYEKL. Trimming took off 0 bases at V and 7 bases at J, with 13 bases between the two ends.

V usage is TRBV5-1 and J usage is TRBJ1-4, with TRBD1 matching over 9 bases. There are 13 residues in the CDR3. Germline V gene lookup returns CDR1 SGHRS and CDR2 YFSETQ. J gave up 8 bases and V 2 bases, and 1 base lay outside the gene matches. DNA for the CDR3: TGCGCCAGCAGCTTCGGGACAGGGGAAAAACTGTTTTTT. Translating gives CASSFGTGEKLFF.

As regards this clone: The germline gene is not matched at one end of the junction; a read error may be the cause. Other DNA sequences in this sample translate to the same CDR3. The chain is built from TRBV4-1 and TRBJ1-2; D remains unclear. From germline, CDR1 is MGHRA and CDR2 YSYEKL. This CDR3 comprises 13 residues. The CDR3: CASSQVAGSGYTF. Written as DNA, the CDR3 is TGCGCCAGTAGCCAAGTCGCGGGTAGTGGCTACACCTTC.

This clone was picked up a small number of times. The gene calls are TRBV5-4 and TRBJ2-6; D call uncertain. Germline lookup yields CDR1 SGHNT and CDR2 YYREEE (reference sequence). V lost 5 bases and J 1 base, leaving 13 bases between the germline ends. The CDR3 sequence is 16 residues long. The CDR3 is CASSLFQESGANVLTF. In DNA, the CDR3 is TGTGCCAGCAGTTTGTTCCAGGAATCTGGGGCCAACGTCCTGACTTTC.

This rearrangement joins TRBV2 to TRBJ2-1; a possible D gene is TRBD2 (5 bases). CDR1 and CDR2 from the germline V gene are SNHLY and FYNNEI. V lost 4 bases and J lost 14, with 12 bases in between. The CDR3 is 11 amino acids. CDR3 nucleotide sequence: TGTGCCAGCAGTGTGCGGGCTAAGGAGTTCTTC. This encodes CASSVRAKEFF. Full variable domain (rest looked up from reference TRBV2 and TRBJ2-1): EPEVTQTPSHQVTQMGQEVILRCVPISNHLYFYWYRQILGQKVEFLVSFYNNEISEKSEIFDDQFSVERPDGSNFTLKIRSTKLEDSAMYFCASSVRAKEFFGPGTRLTVL.